These 20 T cell receptor beta chains were all obtained from the same sample, sequenced in a study of cytomegalovirus exposure and HLA in healthy donors. This PCR relied on a set of 60 Vbeta primers and 13 Jbeta primers. The table came from immunoSEQ multiplex PCR; TCRdb's copy has only in-frame clones and leaves some out. The sample shows approximately 220,000 clones, over 80% of them seen only once. Sequencing input: PBMCs. These receptors were obtained from a boy aged 2-9 years in good health and CMV-seronegative.

Worth noting for this clone: The junction differs from germline at one of its ends, possibly a read error. V and J are TRBV6-5 and TRBJ1-3; 9 bases map to TRBD1. The CDR3 covers 15 residues. CDR1 is MNHEY and CDR2 is SVGAGI in the germline V gene. The CDR3 region is CASSLGQGKGNIIYF. In DNA form, the CDR3 reads TGTGCCAGCAGTTTGGGACAGGGAAAGGGAAACATCATATATTTT.

This sequence joins TRBV5-4 and TRBJ2-7; TRBD1 aligns across 10 bases. J was trimmed by 2 bases and V by 7 bases; bases with no gene match: 6. Germline CDR1 and CDR2: SGHNT and YYREEE (reference sequence). The CDR3 is 14 amino acids. The CDR3 bases are TGTGCCAGCGGTTTCGGGACAGGGGCCTACGAGCAGTACTTC. It is translated as CASGFGTGAYEQYF.

The rearrangement joins TRBV25-1 to TRBJ2-1; 11 positions agree with TRBD2. The CDR3 has 16 residues. V dropped 6 bases and J dropped 3; count of bases not matched to a gene: 7. Germline values: CDR1 MGHDK, CDR2 SYGVNS. CDR3 loop: CASRATSGRFYNEQFF. The DNA for the CDR3 is TGTGCCAGCAGAGCCACTAGCGGGAGATTCTACAATGAGCAGTTCTTC.

The V and J genes are TRBV12-2 and TRBJ2-5; TRBD2 is taken as the D call from the table, unchecked against the DNA. TRBV12-2 is a pseudogene locus. This CDR3 contains 16 residues. For the CDR3, the DNA is TGTGCAAGTCGCTTTCTACCAGCGGCTTACCAAGAGACCCAGTACTTC. Translating gives CASRFLPAAYQETQYF.

The rearrangement joins TRBV11-2 to TRBJ2-7; D may be TRBD1 (6 bases). The CDR3 loop spans 13 amino acids. Trimming removed 3 bases from V and 1 base from J, with 7 bases in between. Looked up from germline, CDR1 is SGHAT and CDR2 is FQNNGV. CDR3 nucleotides: TGTGCCAGCAGCTTCGGACAGTCCTACGAGCAGTACTTC. As protein: CASSFGQSYEQYF.

The chain employs TRBV19 and TRBJ1-2, with TRBD1 matching 7 bases. CDR1 is LNHDA and CDR2 is SQIVND in the germline V gene (reference sequence). The CDR3 loop spans 15 amino acids. The junction had 8 bases not matched to a gene; V was cut back by 3 bases and J by 4 bases. CDR3 sequence (DNA): TGTGCCAGTAGTATTAACGAGGGGGCCGTCTATGGCTACACCTTC. This sequence encodes CASSINEGAVYGYTF.

The chain employs TRBV5-1 and TRBJ2-5, with TRBD1 matching over 8 bases. The CDR3 totals 13 residues. V lost 4 bases, J lost 3 bases, and 2 bases stayed unmatched. Germline CDR1 reads SGHRS; CDR2 reads YFSETQ. The CDR3 reads CASSGQGEETQYF. DNA of the CDR3: TGCGCCAGCAGCGGACAGGGTGAAGAGACCCAGTACTTC. Full variable domain (outside the CDR3, taken from reference TRBV5-1 and TRBJ2-5): KAGVTQTPRYLIKTRGQQVTLSCSPISGHRSVSWYQQTPGQGLQFLFEYFSETQRNKGNFPGRFSGRQFSNSRSEMNVSTLELGDSALYLCASSGQGEETQYFGPGTRLLVL.

The chain employs TRBV4-1 and TRBJ1-2, with D possibly TRBD1 on 6 matching bases. The V gene lost 6 bases and the J gene lost 8 bases, with 13 bases spanning the gap. Germline CDR1 MGHRA, CDR2 YSYEKL. The CDR3 is made up of 12 amino acids. The CDR3 DNA is TGCGCCAGCAGTATGGACAGAAGAGGCTACACCTTC. Translation: CASSMDRRGYTF.

V and J are TRBV6-1 and TRBJ2-5, with unresolved D. The germline V gene encodes CDR1 MNHNS and CDR2 SASEGT. This CDR3 comprises 11 residues. V lost 5 bases to trimming and J lost 3 bases, with 4 bases between them. The DNA for the CDR3 is TGTGCCAGCAGTCCTAAAGAGACCCAGTACTTC. Translation: CASSPKETQYF.

This clone was observed once. The chain has TRBV15 and TRBJ2-2, with 13 bases fitting TRBD2. The CDR3 loop spans 17 amino acids. V trimming: 11 bases; J trimming: 4 bases; junction bases outside the gene matches: 13. From germline, CDR1 is LNHNV and CDR2 YYDKDF (reference sequence). The CDR3: CASGTSGIGIVTGELFF. The CDR3 DNA sequence: TGTGCCTCCGGGACTAGCGGGATAGGGATAGTCACCGGGGAGCTGTTTTTT. The entire variable domain, with the rest obtained from reference TRBV15 and TRBJ2-2, is as follows: DAMVIQNPRYQVTQFGKPVTLSCSQTLNHNVMYWYQQKSSQAPKLLFHYYDKDFNNEADTPDNFQSRRPNTSFCFLDIRSPGLGDTAMYLCASGTSGIGIVTGELFFGEGSRLTVL.

V and J are TRBV7-2 and TRBJ1-5, with D possibly being TRBD1 (5 bases). The CDR3 covers 16 residues. Germline V CDR1 and CDR2: SGHTA, FQGNSA. Trimming cost V 0 bases and J 7 bases, with 16 bases left between them. CDR3 protein: CASSLATQGGGQPQHF. CDR3 nucleotide sequence: TGTGCCAGCAGCTTAGCGACTCAGGGTGGAGGGCAGCCCCAGCATTTT. Full variable domain (missing parts from reference TRBV7-2 and TRBJ1-5): GAGVSQSPSNKVTEKGKDVELRCDPISGHTALYWYRQSLGQGLEFLIYFQGNSAPDKSGLPSDRFSAERTGGSVSTLTIQRTQQEDSAVYLCASSLATQGGGQPQHFGDGTRLSIL.

V usage is TRBV19 and J usage is TRBJ1-5; TRBD1 might be the D (5 bases). Germline CDR1 reads LNHDA; CDR2 reads SQIVND (reference sequence). V was cut by 6 bases and J by 1 base, with 13 bases left in between. The CDR3 contains 15 residues. CDR3 region: CASSVPGLSNQPQHF. The CDR3 nucleotides are TGTGCCAGTAGCGTGCCGGGACTAAGCAATCAGCCCCAGCATTTT. The full variable domain, with the rest looked up from reference TRBV19 and TRBJ1-5, is DGGITQSPKYLFRKEGQNVTLSCEQNLNHDAMYWYRQDPGQGLRLIYYSQIVNDFQKGDIAEGYSVSREKKESFPLTVTSAQKNPTAFYLCASSVPGLSNQPQHFGDGTRLSIL.

The genes are TRBV10-3 and TRBJ1-5, with 10 bases aligning to TRBD1. The V gene's germline CDR1 is ENHRY and CDR2 SYGVKD. Losses at the gene ends were 4 bases for V and 5 bases for J; bases not matched to a gene: 2. The CDR3 runs to 14 residues. This CDR3 is CAISGDRGDQPQHF. The CDR3 DNA reads as TGTGCCATCAGTGGGGACAGGGGCGATCAGCCCCAGCATTTT.

The rearrangement links TRBV19 to TRBJ2-7, with 7 bases aligning to TRBD1. This CDR3 has 18 amino acids. Germline CDR1 and CDR2: LNHDA and SQIVND (reference sequence). V lost 4 bases to trimming and J lost 6 bases; unmatched junction nucleotides: 21. The CDR3 reads CASSTRVPTGTEGFEQYF. For the CDR3, the DNA is TGTGCCAGTAGTACCCGAGTGCCGACCGGGACAGAGGGGTTCGAGCAGTACTTC.

This clone was found a few times. The rearrangement links TRBV6-1 to TRBJ1-5, with 8 positions matching TRBD1. After removal of 3 bases from V and 11 bases from J, the junction contained 6 bases not matched to a gene. The germline CDR1 and CDR2 sequences are MNHNS and SASEGT. There are 13 residues in the CDR3. As DNA, the CDR3 is TGTGCCAGCAGTGACCCGGACAGGGCAGCCCAGCATTTT. This encodes CASSDPDRAAQHF.

This chain uses TRBV5-1 with TRBJ2-3; D may be TRBD1 (6 bases). V shed 0 bases and J shed 2 bases, with 7 bases lying between them. The CDR3 is 14 residues long. Germline V CDR1 and CDR2: SGHRS, YFSETQ. CDR3 loop: CASSLDRDTDTQYF. The CDR3 DNA follows: TGCGCCAGCAGCTTGGACAGGGACACAGATACGCAGTATTTT.

The genes are TRBV5-1 and TRBJ1-2, with D maybe TRBD1 (5 bases). Germline assignment: CDR1 SGHRS and CDR2 YFSETQ. The ends were cut back, 0 bases at V and 3 bases at J, with 12 bases in the middle. The CDR3 has 15 residues. The CDR3 here is CASSLGQPIDYGYTF. CDR3 in DNA: TGCGCCAGCAGCTTGGGACAGCCCATAGACTATGGCTACACCTTC.

The chain has TRBV19 and TRBJ1-2; 10 positions agree with TRBD1. Losses at the gene ends were 5 bases for V and 6 bases for J; bases not matched to a gene: 9. The germline V gene encodes CDR1 LNHDA and CDR2 SQIVND (reference sequence). This CDR3 has 15 amino acids. This chain's CDR3 is CASSAGQGFWNGYTF. In DNA form, the CDR3 reads TGTGCCAGTAGTGCGGGACAGGGGTTTTGGAATGGCTACACCTTC.

The chain is built from TRBV9 and TRBJ2-1; D is perhaps TRBD1 (8 bases). V lost 0 bases and J lost 4, with 14 bases in between. Germline lookup yields CDR1 SGDLS and CDR2 YYNGEE. This CDR3 spans 16 amino acids. CDR3 protein: CASSVGGGQAYNEQFF. CDR3 nucleotides: TGTGCCAGCAGCGTAGGGGGGGGACAGGCTTACAATGAGCAGTTCTTC.

The chain links TRBV30 to TRBJ2-2; TRBD1 agrees at 9 bases. Per germline, CDR1 GTSNPN and CDR2 SVGIG (reference sequence). V lost 3 bases to trimming and J lost 3 bases; unmatched junction nucleotides: 5. The length of the CDR3 is 15 residues. CDR3 DNA sequence: TGTGCCTGGAGCGCGCGGGACAGGGACACCGGGGAGCTGTTTTTT. Its translation: CAWSARDRDTGELFF. Based on the CDR3 plus reference TRBV30 and TRBJ2-2, the full variable domain is SQTIHQWPATLVQPVGSPLSLECTVEGTSNPNLYWYRQAAGRGLQLLFYSVGIGQISSEVPQNLSASRPQDRQFILSSKKLLLSDSGFYLCAWSARDRDTGELFFGEGSRLTVL.